These 20 T cell receptor beta chains came from one sample sequenced in a study of blood T cell repertoires in COVID-19 (dated by TCRdb to 2020 to 2021). Library preparation was by the immunoSEQ multiplex PCR assay. TCRdb retrieved this table from immuneACCESS and kept in-frame rearrangements only. Not all clones are present; in checked studies, unresolved V genes account for under half, and no reason is known for the remainder. Here the sample has about 480,000 clones; 85% to 90% occur a single time. The ten largest clones take up 7.5% to 9% of the sample. The source material was peripheral blood. The receptors stem from a woman aged 45-65 years with COVID-19, enrolled during active disease.

This clone was observed a few times. V is TRBV4-1 and J is TRBJ2-7; D gene uncertain. Trimming pared 4 bases from V and 6 bases from J, leaving 7 bases between. Germline V gene lookup returns CDR1 MGHRA and CDR2 YSYEKL. The CDR3 length is 11 residues. As DNA, the CDR3 is TGCGCCAGCAGCCCTGGTAGCGAGCAGTACTTC. Residues: CASSPGSEQYF.

A few counts support this clone. V and J are TRBV7-2 and TRBJ1-6, with no clear D. The germline gives CDR1 SGHTA, CDR2 FQGNSA. The CDR3 is 13 residues long. V lost 4 bases and J lost 7, with 8 bases in between. In DNA form, the CDR3 reads TGTGCCAGCAGCTCCTTCCTCAATTCACCCCTCCACTTT. Its protein is CASSSFLNSPLHF.

The V and J genes are TRBV30 and TRBJ2-7, with a tentative D call TRBD1 (6 bases). Per the germline V gene, CDR1 is GTSNPN and CDR2 is SVGIG (reference sequence). Trimming pared 5 bases from V and 1 base from J, leaving 21 bases between. The CDR3 is 16 residues long. The chain's CDR3 is CAWGNLDSSRSYEQYF. The CDR3 coding sequence is TGTGCCTGGGGAAACCTGGACAGCTCCCGTTCCTACGAGCAGTACTTC.

The V and J genes are TRBV29-1 and TRBJ1-1, with unresolved D. CDR3 length: 15 amino acids. V was shortened by 4 bases and J by 5 bases, with 20 bases between the two germline ends. Germline assignment: CDR1 SQVTM and CDR2 ANQGSEA. In DNA, the CDR3 is TGCAGCGTTGCACCGGTAGAAACCTCGAGGACTGAAGCTTTCTTT. As protein: CSVAPVETSRTEAFF. Drawing the rest from reference TRBV29-1 and TRBJ1-1, the complete variable domain is SAVISQKPSRDICQRGTSLTIQCQVDSQVTMMFWYRQQPGQSLTLIATANQGSEATYESGFVIDKFPISRPNLTFSTLTVSNMSPEDSSIYLCSVAPVETSRTEAFFGQGTRLTVV.

This chain links TRBV27 with TRBJ2-1; 8 positions agree with TRBD1. With V trimmed by 8 bases and J by 8 bases, 11 bases remained unmatched. The CDR3 has 14 amino acids. CDR1 is MNHEY, CDR2 SMNVEV, per germline (reference sequence). The CDR3 DNA reads TGTGCCAGCGGCCGGGACAGGATTTTGTATGAGCAGTTCTTC. Translation: CASGRDRILYEQFF.

J is TRBJ2-7 and V is TRBV5-1; 7 bases agree with TRBD1. CDR3 length: 16 amino acids. Germline-derived CDR1 and CDR2 are SGHRS and YFSETQ. V shed 4 bases, J shed 1 base, and the junction held 11 bases outside the gene matches. CDR3 DNA sequence: TGCGCCAGCAGCCTTCAACCGGGACAGACATCCTACGAGCAGTACTTC. It yields the protein CASSLQPGQTSYEQYF.

The rearrangement joins TRBV12-2 to TRBJ2-3; TRBD2 is the table's D call and was not checked against the DNA. TRBV12-2 has pseudogene status. The CDR3 runs to 14 residues. This CDR3 reads CASRLSAGTDTQYF. CDR3 bases: TGTGCAAGTCGCTTAAGTGCGGGCACAGATACGCAGTATTTT.

The chain combines TRBV6-5 with TRBJ1-2, with unresolved D. Germline V lookup: CDR1 MNHEY, CDR2 SVGAGI. The CDR3 is 12 amino acids. V lost 7 bases and J 8 bases, leaving 14 bases between the germline ends. CDR3 nucleotides: TGTGCCAGCATTCACCCTGGCGGGGGCTACACCTTC. Its protein product is CASIHPGGGYTF.

This clone came up a few times. The rearrangement uses TRBV30 and TRBJ2-7; TRBD2 is a possible D gene (5 bases). Per the germline V gene, CDR1 is GTSNPN and CDR2 is SVGIG (reference sequence). Trimming took off 0 bases at V and 2 bases at J, with 17 bases between the two ends. The CDR3 runs 16 residues. The CDR3: CAWSVPYEGVAYEQYF. In DNA form, the CDR3 reads TGTGCCTGGAGTGTACCTTATGAGGGCGTTGCCTACGAGCAGTACTTC.

This clone has a single count. The V call is TRBV19, the J call TRBJ2-7; 8 nucleotides line up with TRBD1. This CDR3 spans 15 amino acids. Trimming removed 3 bases from V and 1 base from J; junction bases left unmatched: 5. Germline V gene data show CDR1 as LNHDA and CDR2 as SQIVND (reference sequence). Here the CDR3 DNA reads TGTGCCAGTAGTATCCGGACAGGGTTATCCTACGAGCAGTACTTC. Protein sequence: CASSIRTGLSYEQYF. Full variable domain (missing parts from reference TRBV19 and TRBJ2-7): DGGITQSPKYLFRKEGQNVTLSCEQNLNHDAMYWYRQDPGQGLRLIYYSQIVNDFQKGDIAEGYSVSREKKESFPLTVTSAQKNPTAFYLCASSIRTGLSYEQYFGPGTRLTVT.

This chain joins TRBV19 and TRBJ1-5, with TRBD1 as a possible D gene (5 bases). The germline V and J ends were trimmed by 3 bases and 0 bases, with 18 bases remaining between them. The CDR3 is 18 residues long. CDR1 and CDR2 (germline): LNHDA, SQIVND (reference sequence). Here the CDR3 DNA reads TGTGCCAGTAGTATGGGGGGGACGGTTCTTTATAGCAATCAGCCCCAGCATTTT. As protein: CASSMGGTVLYSNQPQHF.

This clone showed up just once. This chain uses TRBV21-1 with TRBJ2-7; TRBD2 is the table's D call, not checked against the DNA. TRBV21-1 is a pseudogene locus. CDR3 size: 13 residues. The chain's CDR3 is CASSSASSYEQYF. CDR3 sequence (DNA): TGTGCCAGTTCGAGCGCGAGCTCCTACGAGCAGTACTTC.

The J gene is TRBJ2-5, the V gene TRBV18, with D tentatively TRBD1 (5 bases). Trimming left V 6 bases short and J 4 bases short, with 12 bases between. This CDR3 region has 13 residues. CDR1 is KGHSH, CDR2 LQKENI, per germline. The DNA of the CDR3 is TGTGCCAGCTCCCCTCAGGGTAGAGAGACCCAGTACTTC. It specifies CASSPQGRETQYF.

The rearrangement links TRBV7-3 to TRBJ2-5; 7 bases match TRBD2. Germline loops: CDR1 SGHTA, CDR2 FQGTGA. The CDR3 sequence is 13 residues long. Trimming took 3 bases from V and 5 from J; bases not matched to a gene: 3. CDR3 nucleotide sequence: TGTGCCAGCAGCTTGGGGGGGAGCGAGACCCAGTACTTC. This encodes CASSLGGSETQYF.

V is TRBV30 and J is TRBJ1-6; 7 bases line up with TRBD1. The CDR3 consists of 14 residues. V was clipped by 5 bases and J by 10 bases; unmatched bases: 11. The germline V gene has CDR1 GTSNPN and CDR2 SVGIG (reference sequence). This chain's CDR3 is CAWGHRGKESPLHF. The CDR3 region has the DNA TGTGCCTGGGGCCACAGGGGCAAGGAATCACCCCTCCACTTT.

This clone was counted a single time. The genes are TRBV7-9 and TRBJ1-1; no firm D call. This CDR3 is built from 13 residues. Trimming pared 5 bases from V and 4 bases from J, leaving 11 bases between. Germline V gives CDR1 SEHNR, CDR2 FQNEAQ (reference sequence). This CDR3 is CASSLSPGTEAFF. The CDR3 DNA sequence: TGTGCCAGCAGCCTTTCGCCGGGCACTGAAGCTTTCTTT.

The chain joins TRBV2 to TRBJ1-2; no firm D call. This CDR3 region has 13 residues. CDR1 and CDR2 from the germline V gene are SNHLY and FYNNEI. Trimming cost V 3 bases and J 8 bases, with 13 bases left between them. CDR3 amino acids: CASSDLNFGGYTF. Written as DNA, the CDR3 is TGTGCCAGCAGTGACCTAAACTTCGGGGGCTACACCTTC.

The V gene is TRBV19, the J gene TRBJ1-4; D perhaps matches TRBD1 (6 bases). The CDR3 has 14 amino acids. Germline V gives CDR1 LNHDA, CDR2 SQIVND (reference sequence). The V end was cut by 5 bases, the J end by 5 bases, with 12 bases between. CDR3 in DNA: TGTGCCAGTAGTGCGTGGCAGGGGAATGAAAAACTGTTTTTT. Translation: CASSAWQGNEKLFF.

CDR3 bases: TGTGCCTCCACAGGGGACGGAAACACCATATATTTT. It translates to CASTGDGNTIYF. The chain has TRBV30 and TRBJ1-3; 7 bases agree with TRBD1. After removal of 7 bases from V and 4 bases from J, the junction contained 4 bases not matched to a gene. Germline V lookup: CDR1 GTSNPN, CDR2 SVGIG (reference sequence). CDR3 size: 12 residues.

The chain joins TRBV9 to TRBJ1-5; 7 nucleotides agree with TRBD1. J was trimmed by 5 bases and V by 4 bases; bases with no gene match: 9. This CDR3 has 15 amino acids. In germline, CDR1 is SGDLS, CDR2 YYNGEE. In nucleotides, the CDR3 is TGTGCCAGCAGCCCCACAGGGGCGCAGGATCAGCCCCAGCATTTT. As protein: CASSPTGAQDQPQHF.